Shown below are 12 T cell receptor beta chains from a single sample sequenced in a study of T cell responses to AZD1222 COVID-19 vaccine. Only in-frame clones appear in the TCRdb table, and some are missing; sequencing was by immunoSEQ multiplex PCR. The sample has 55,000 to 90,000 clones, around 84% seen once. The sequencing here drew on peripheral blood, taken on day 0 of AZD1222 vaccination. The source of these receptors is an adult in good health.

V usage is TRBV5-4 and J usage is TRBJ1-1; 8 bases fit TRBD1. The germline CDR1 and CDR2 sequences are SGHNT and YYREEE (reference sequence). The trim removed 2 bases at V and 2 bases at J, leaving 2 bases unmatched. This CDR3 has 14 residues. CDR3 loop: CASSFDRGNTEAFF. The CDR3 coding sequence is TGTGCCAGCAGCTTTGACAGGGGCAACACTGAAGCTTTCTTT.

The CDR3 protein is CATSREGGSNQPQHF. CDR3 nucleotides: TGTGCCACCAGCAGAGAGGGGGGTAGCAATCAGCCCCAGCATTTT. The V gene is TRBV15, the J gene TRBJ1-5, with D perhaps matching TRBD1 (5 bases). The CDR3 has 15 amino acids. Germline values: CDR1 LNHNV, CDR2 YYDKDF (reference sequence). Trimming stripped 0 bases from V and 0 bases from J, with 6 bases between.

This CDR3 reads CASTPTERRSYEQYF. CDR3 coding DNA: TGTGCCAGCACCCCGACCGAGCGCCGCTCCTACGAGCAGTACTTC. The chain has TRBV7-8 and TRBJ2-7; D is uncertain. The ends were cut back, 7 bases at V and 0 bases at J, with 16 bases in the middle. Germline V CDR1 and CDR2: SGHVS, FQNEAQ. CDR3 length: 15 residues.

J is TRBJ1-1 and V is TRBV3-1 (or the pseudogene TRBV3-2); no definite D call. V was shortened by 0 bases and J by 3 bases, with 14 bases between the two germline ends. Germline V CDR1 and CDR2: LGHDT, YNNKEL (reference sequence). The CDR3 length is 16 residues. The CDR3 sequence is CASSQEGSNLDTEAFF. The CDR3 DNA reads as TGTGCCAGCAGCCAAGAGGGGAGCAATCTCGACACTGAAGCTTTCTTT.

J is TRBJ2-5 and V is TRBV4-1; D is perhaps TRBD1 (5 bases). Germline V CDR1 and CDR2: MGHRA, YSYEKL. V dropped 4 bases and J dropped 4 bases, with 13 bases sitting between them. This CDR3 is built from 14 residues. CDR3 nucleotides: TGCGCCAGCAGCCGATTGGGGCGCCTAGAGACCCAGTACTTC. It codes for CASSRLGRLETQYF.

The chain joins TRBV7-9 to TRBJ1-1; D not resolved. The CDR3 totals 14 residues. In germline, CDR1 is SEHNR, CDR2 FQNEAQ (reference sequence). Trimming took 3 bases from V and 0 from J, leaving 8 bases between them. CDR3 nucleotide sequence: TGTGCCAGCAGCTTGACGACCCTGAACACTGAAGCTTTCTTT. Translated, it gives CASSLTTLNTEAFF.

The chain combines TRBV25-1 with TRBJ2-1; D perhaps matches TRBD2 (5 bases). This CDR3 spans 15 amino acids. CDR1 MGHDK and CDR2 SYGVNS come from the germline V gene. The V gene lost 6 bases and the J gene lost 3 bases, with 15 bases spanning the gap. The CDR3 DNA reads TGTGCCAGCAGCGAGGGATGGTATAGCTACAATGAGCAGTTCTTC. Encoded protein: CASSEGWYSYNEQFF.

This chain joins TRBV5-4 and TRBJ2-1; D call uncertain. The CDR3 spans 14 residues. Germline CDR1 reads SGHNT; CDR2 reads YYREEE (reference sequence). V lost 0 bases and J 3 bases, leaving 7 bases between the germline ends. The CDR3 bases are TGTGCCAGCAGCTTGGAAGGGATCTACAATGAGCAGTTCTTC. Its protein product is CASSLEGIYNEQFF.

The J gene is TRBJ2-7, the V gene TRBV6-4; 7 bases align to TRBD1. Germline CDR1 is MRHNA and CDR2 is SNTAGT. Unmatched junction bases numbered 4, after V lost 2 bases and J lost 3 bases. The CDR3 runs 14 residues. Written as DNA, the CDR3 is TGTGCCAGCAGTGACGCTCACAGGGGCTACGAGCAGTACTTC. Translating gives CASSDAHRGYEQYF.

The chain couples TRBV7-3 to TRBJ2-1; TRBD2 matches 7 bases. The CDR3 length is 11 residues. Germline V gene data show CDR1 as SGHTA and CDR2 as FQGTGA. V gave up 5 bases and J gave up 16 bases; unmatched junction bases: 8. The CDR3 DNA reads TGTGCCAGCAGCCCGGGGGAGGGGCTATTCTTC. Translated: CASSPGEGLFF.

This chain connects TRBV2 to TRBJ2-3; D remains unclear. The germline V gene has CDR1 SNHLY and CDR2 FYNNEI. V shed 3 bases and J shed 1 base, with 8 bases lying between them. This CDR3 has 14 amino acids. CDR3 bases: TGTGCCAGCAGTGAGCTCCTACGCACAGATACGCAGTATTTT. The encoded protein is CASSELLRTDTQYF. Combining the CDR3 with reference TRBV2 and TRBJ2-3 gives the whole variable domain EPEVTQTPSHQVTQMGQEVILRCVPISNHLYFYWYRQILGQKVEFLVSFYNNEISEKSEIFDDQFSVERPDGSNFTLKIRSTKLEDSAMYFCASSELLRTDTQYFGPGTRLTVL.

The J gene is TRBJ2-2, the V gene TRBV6-2 or TRBV6-3; 7 bases match TRBD1. The CDR3 is 15 residues long. The V segment lost 5 bases and the J segment 3 bases; nucleotides outside the gene matches: 6. Germline CDR1 is MNHEY and CDR2 is SVGEGT. DNA for the CDR3: TGTGCCAGCAGTCCCCCGGGACAGTACACCGGGGAGCTGTTTTTT. Translation: CASSPPGQYTGELFF.